The entry below describes one T cell receptor beta chain. The antigen is not known. The read finishes 3 residues shy of the CDR3 end, and the germline J gene is used to complete it. The sample belongs to a study of T cells in women clearing cervical HPV infection. Study as a whole: Cases were women with histologically confirmed HPV16-related CIN3 or worse, including 2 invasive cancers. Case blood was drawn when the lesion was first found; control blood after infection became undetectable.

Dot-blot hybridization genotyped cervical HPV amplified with MY09/MY11 PCR. Study-wide points: Each sample's T-cell count was unknown, possibly confounding richness.

V was pared by 0 bases and J by 1 base, with 14 bases between. The CDR3 is made up of 17 amino acids. Assay used: immunoSEQ multiplex PCR; TCRdb lists only in-frame clones, some missing. The listing records around 35,000 clones. The clonotype originates from a woman between 18 and 70 years old with a cervical HPV16 infection that either progressed to CIN3+ or cleared (not recorded which). The source material was blood buffy coat. The genes are TRBV23-1 and TRBJ2-3; no clear D. TRBV23-1 is noted as an ORF with a role that remains uncertain. The CDR3 loop reads CASSQSFEMGGTDTQYF. The CDR3 bases that were read are TGCGCCAGCAGTCAATCTTTCGAGATGGGCGGCACAGATACG.